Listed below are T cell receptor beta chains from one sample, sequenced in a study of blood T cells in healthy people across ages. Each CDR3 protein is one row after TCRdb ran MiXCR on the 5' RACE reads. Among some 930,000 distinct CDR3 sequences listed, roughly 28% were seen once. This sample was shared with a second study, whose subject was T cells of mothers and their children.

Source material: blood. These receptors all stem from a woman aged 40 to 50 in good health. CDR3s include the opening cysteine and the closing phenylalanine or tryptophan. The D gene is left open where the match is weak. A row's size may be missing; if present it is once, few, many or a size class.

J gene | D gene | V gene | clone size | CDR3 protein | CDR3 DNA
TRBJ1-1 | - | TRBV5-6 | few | CASSQGQYFEAFF | TGTGCCAGTAGCCAAGGACAGTACTTTGAAGCTTTCTTT
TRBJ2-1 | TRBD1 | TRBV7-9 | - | CASSLAETGDRAQFF | TGTGCCAGCAGCTTAGCGGAGACAGGGGACCGCGCGCAGTTCTTC
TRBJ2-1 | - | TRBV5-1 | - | CASSLMGANEQFF | TGCGCCAGCAGCTTGATGGGTGCCAATGAGCAGTTCTTC
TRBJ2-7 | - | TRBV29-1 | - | CSGTGTTNNEQYF | TGCAGCGGTACCGGGACAACAAACAATGAGCAGTACTTC
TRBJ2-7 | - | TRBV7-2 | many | CASSLEAADEQYF | TGTGCCAGCAGCTTAGAGGCCGCTGACGAGCAGTACTTC
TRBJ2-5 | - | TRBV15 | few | CATSRKDRFQETQYF | TGTGCCACCAGCAGAAAGGACAGATTCCAAGAGACCCAGTACTTC
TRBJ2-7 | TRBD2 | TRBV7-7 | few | CASSPQLSGGAGEQYF | TGTGCTAGCAGCCCCCAACTTAGCGGGGGGGCTGGAGAGCAGTACTTC
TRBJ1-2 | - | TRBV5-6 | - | CASSLGSWGVQDGYTF | TGTGCCAGCAGCTTGGGCAGTTGGGGGGTCCAAGATGGCTACACCTTC
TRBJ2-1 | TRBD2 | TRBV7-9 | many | CASSTGTIYYNEQFF | TGTGCCAGCAGCACCGGGACTATATATTACAATGAGCAGTTCTTC
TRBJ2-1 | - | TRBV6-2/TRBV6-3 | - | CASSPGRLLDEQFF | TGTGCCAGCAGCCCCGGAAGGCTTTTGGATGAGCAGTTCTTC